This T cell receptor (beta chain) was identified during a study of T-cell reconstitution after alpha-beta-depleted transplantation in children. Unique molecular identifiers were used in preparing the TCRbeta library. TCRdb recomputed calls from the PCR reads with MiXCR, one row per CDR3 protein. The data show about 230,000 distinct CDR3 sequences, about 9.5% seen once. CDR3 length: 14 residues. Germline V gene data show CDR1 as SGHRS and CDR2 as YFSETQ. V lost 4 bases to trimming and J lost 3 bases; unmatched junction nucleotides: 6. V usage is TRBV5-1 and J usage is TRBJ1-2, with 7 positions matching TRBD1. This clonotype originated in a human donor who donated a stem cell graft to a child with acute lymphoblastic leukemia. The material sequenced was PBMCs from the stem cell graft donor, taken from the stem cell graft. The CDR3: CASSLRGQYYGYTF. In DNA, the CDR3 is TGCGCCAGCAGCCTCCGGGGACAGTACTATGGCTACACCTTC.